These 8 T cell receptor beta chains came from one sample sequenced in a study of T cells in Graves' hyperthyroidism and ophthalmopathy. Using RNA transcripts as the source, TCR beta CDR3 regions were amplified. HTBI primers were used for first-round RT-PCR of the TCR CDR3. TCRdb recomputed calls from the multiplex PCR reads with MiXCR, one row per CDR3 protein. Of roughly 500,000 distinct CDR3 sequences in the sample, roughly 16% were seen once. The sample was blood. The receptors were gathered from a woman between 25 and 40 years old with Graves' ophthalmopathy.

Only a few counts were recorded for this clonotype. This sequence joins TRBV29-1 and TRBJ2-7; D is perhaps TRBD1 (5 bases). Germline CDR1 SQVTM, CDR2 ANQGSEA. The CDR3 consists of 12 residues. Trimming stripped 5 bases from V and 1 base from J, with 9 bases between. As DNA, the CDR3 is TGCAGCGTTAATCAGGGTTCCTACGAGCAGTACTTC. Its protein is CSVNQGSYEQYF.

The V call is TRBV12-3 or TRBV12-4, the J call TRBJ2-7, with TRBD2 identical over 14 bases. The CDR3 has 13 amino acids. V trimming: 7 bases; J trimming: 12 bases; junction bases outside the gene matches: 8. The CDR3 region is CASTGTSGSRRYF. CDR3 coding DNA: TGTGCCAGCACCGGGACTAGCGGGAGTCGGCGGTACTTC.

Remarks on this clonotype: A read error may account for a junction end that differs from germline. This chain uses TRBV30 with TRBJ1-5; 7 bases line up with TRBD1. Germline CDR1 reads GTSNPN; CDR2 reads SVGIG (reference sequence). The CDR3 is 14 amino acids. This CDR3 reads CAWSVWDSNQPQQF. In nucleotides, the CDR3 is TGTGCCTGGAGTGTATGGGACAGCAATCAGCCCCAGCAGTTT. The whole variable domain, filled in from reference TRBV30 and TRBJ1-5, reads SQTIHQWPATLVQPVGSPLSLECTVEGTSNPNLYWYRQAAGRGLQLLFYSVGIGQISSEVPQNLSASRPQDRQFILSSKKLLLSDSGFYLCAWSVWDSNQPQQFGDGTRLSIL.

This clonotype was found many times. The genes are TRBV7-2 and TRBJ2-1, with TRBD2 matching 8 bases. Germline CDR1 is SGHTA and CDR2 is FQGNSA. V was pared by 4 bases and J by 4 bases, with 6 bases of the junction left unmatched. This CDR3 spans 15 amino acids. DNA of the CDR3: TGTGCCAGCAGCTATGGAGTAGCGGGGTACAATGAGCAGTTCTTC. It specifies CASSYGVAGYNEQFF.

This clonotype was counted ten times or more. The chain carries TRBV28 and TRBJ1-5; 7 nucleotides align to TRBD1. The germline CDR1 and CDR2 sequences are MDHEN and SYDVKM. V gave up 10 bases and J gave up 2 bases; unmatched junction bases: 8. The CDR3 runs 14 residues. In nucleotides, the CDR3 is TGTGCCATCGTACAGGGGAGAGGCAATCAGCCCCAGCATTTT. It specifies CAIVQGRGNQPQHF.

This clonotype has only a few counts. This chain uses TRBV6-6 with TRBJ1-5; no clear D gene. Per germline, CDR1 MNHNY and CDR2 SVGAGI (reference sequence). The length of the CDR3 is 15 residues. V dropped 0 bases and J dropped 5 bases, with 11 bases sitting between them. The DNA for the CDR3 is TGTGCCAGCAGTTACTCAGGAGGGTTGGATCAGCCCCAGCATTTT. This sequence encodes CASSYSGGLDQPQHF.

This clonotype was counted a few times. V and J are TRBV18 and TRBJ2-7; D call uncertain. V shed 3 bases and J shed 3 bases, with 12 bases lying between them. The CDR3 runs to 14 residues. The germline V gene encodes CDR1 KGHSH and CDR2 LQKENI. Here the CDR3 reads CASSPIEPSYEQYF. The CDR3 DNA follows: TGTGCCAGCTCACCGATTGAACCTAGCTACGAGCAGTACTTC.

This clonotype was recorded once. The rearrangement uses TRBV4-3 and TRBJ2-6; the D gene is possibly TRBD2 (5 bases). V lost 1 base, J lost 2 bases, and 6 bases lay in between. This CDR3 spans 15 amino acids. Germline CDR1 reads LGHNA; CDR2 reads YSLEER. As DNA, the CDR3 is TGCGCCAGCAGCCAAGTTAGCGCTGGGGCCAACGTCCTGACTTTC. Encoded protein: CASSQVSAGANVLTF.